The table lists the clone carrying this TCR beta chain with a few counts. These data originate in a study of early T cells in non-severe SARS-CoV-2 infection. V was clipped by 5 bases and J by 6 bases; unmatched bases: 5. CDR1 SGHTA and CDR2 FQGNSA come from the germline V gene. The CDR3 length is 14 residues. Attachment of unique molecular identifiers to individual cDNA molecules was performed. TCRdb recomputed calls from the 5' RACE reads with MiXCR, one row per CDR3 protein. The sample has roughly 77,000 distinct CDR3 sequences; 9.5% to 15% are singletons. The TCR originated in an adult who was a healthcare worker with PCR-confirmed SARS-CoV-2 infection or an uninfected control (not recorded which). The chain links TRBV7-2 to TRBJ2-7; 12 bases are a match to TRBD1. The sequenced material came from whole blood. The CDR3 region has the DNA TGTGCCAGCAGCCAGGGACAGGGGGCAGCCGAGCAGTACTTC. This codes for CASSQGQGAAEQYF.